This T cell receptor (beta chain) emerged from a study of radiotherapy plus CTLA-4 blockade in lung cancer. Study context: Patients showed objective responses in about 20% of cases and disease control in more than 25%.

Focal radiation plus CTLA-4 blockade with ipilimumab was given to patients with chemo-refractory metastatic non-small-cell lung cancer. Details on this clone: Its antigen remains unidentified.

The assay was immunoSEQ multiplex PCR, and TCRdb's table has in-frame clones only and misses some. The repertoire includes tens of thousands of clones, roughly 81% of them detected once, and 4% to 5.5% sits in the top ten. Study-wide findings and caveats: Best predicting response, reportedly, were early blood T cell clone dynamics, with interferon-beta.

Material: peripheral blood, obtained from a patient treated with radiotherapy plus ipilimumab. This sequence originates from a human donor with non-small cell lung cancer whose response to radiotherapy plus ipilimumab could not be evaluated.

The CDR3 sequence is CASSSGSGPPPNEQFF. DNA for the CDR3: TGTGCCAGCAGCTCCGGTAGCGGACCGCCCCCCAATGAGCAGTTCTTC. The chain employs TRBV13 and TRBJ2-1; tentatively, D is TRBD2 (6 bases). Between the trimmed V and J ends, which lost 4 bases and 6 bases, there was a span of 19 bases. Germline CDR1 is PRHDT and CDR2 is FYEKMQ (reference sequence). This CDR3 contains 16 residues.